This TCR beta chain was captured by sequencing in a study of T cell repertoires in ileal Crohn's disease. Study at large: At surgery, 30% to 40% of patients smoked, with median disease duration 7.9 years.

In its sample, this clone was seen once. The assay was immunoSEQ multiplex PCR, and TCRdb's table has in-frame clones only and misses some. Among more than 6,500 clones listed, around 85% were seen once. The CDR3 is 14 amino acids. Per the germline V gene, CDR1 is SGHTA and CDR2 is FQGNSA. Trimming left V 5 bases short and J 4 bases short, with 11 bases between. The chain carries TRBV7-2 and TRBJ2-2; no clear D. The sequencing sample was made of ileal tissue. The TCR originated in an adult with Crohn's disease. The CDR3 region has the DNA TGTGCCAGCAGCAACCAGGTGCGCACCGGGGAGCTGTTTTTT. Its translation: CASSNQVRTGELFF. Filled out from reference TRBV7-2 and TRBJ2-2, the complete variable domain reads GAGVSQSPSNKVTEKGKDVELRCDPISGHTALYWYRQSLGQGLEFLIYFQGNSAPDKSGLPSDRFSAERTGGSVSTLTIQRTQQEDSAVYLCASSNQVRTGELFFGEGSRLTVL.